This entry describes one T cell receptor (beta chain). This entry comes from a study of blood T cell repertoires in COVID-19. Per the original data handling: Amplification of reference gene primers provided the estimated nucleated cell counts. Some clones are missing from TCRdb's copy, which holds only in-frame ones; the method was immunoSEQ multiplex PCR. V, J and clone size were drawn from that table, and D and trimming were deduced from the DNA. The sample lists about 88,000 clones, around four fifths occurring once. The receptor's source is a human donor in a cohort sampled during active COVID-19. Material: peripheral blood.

The CDR3 reads CASRRDRDQPQHF. CDR3 in DNA: TGTGCCAGCAGGCGGGACAGAGATCAGCCCCAGCATTTT. The chain links TRBV12-3 or TRBV12-4 to TRBJ1-5; TRBD1 matches at 7 bases. The V and J ends lost 6 bases and 5 bases, in that order; junction bases with no gene match: 4. The CDR3 consists of 13 residues.